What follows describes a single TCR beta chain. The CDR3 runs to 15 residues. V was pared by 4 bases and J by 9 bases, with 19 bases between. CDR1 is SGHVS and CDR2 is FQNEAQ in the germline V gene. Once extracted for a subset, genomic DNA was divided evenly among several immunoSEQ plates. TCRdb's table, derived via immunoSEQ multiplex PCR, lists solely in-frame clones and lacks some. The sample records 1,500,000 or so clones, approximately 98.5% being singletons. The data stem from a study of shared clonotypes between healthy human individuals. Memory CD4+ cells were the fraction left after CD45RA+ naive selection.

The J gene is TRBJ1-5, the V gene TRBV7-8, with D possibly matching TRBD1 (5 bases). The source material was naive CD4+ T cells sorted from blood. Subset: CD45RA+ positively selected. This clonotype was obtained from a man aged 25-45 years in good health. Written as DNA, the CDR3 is TGTGCCAGCAGCTCGTCCCCGGGACCTTTGTGGCCCCAGCATTTT. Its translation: CASSSSPGPLWPQHF.